Below are 20 T cell receptor beta chains sequenced from a single sample in a study of T cell responses to AZD1222 COVID-19 vaccine (dated by TCRdb to about 2021). Library preparation was by the immunoSEQ multiplex PCR assay. This immuneACCESS table, as held by TCRdb, lists in-frame sequences with V and J called but not all clones. Of the missing ones, under half trace to an unresolved V gene in checked studies; the others have no known cause. For this sample the table gives about 64,000 clones, of which over 70% were detected only once. The biggest ten clones account for roughly 13% of the sample. The time point label, read with the paper, signifies: about 28 days (+/-7) after the second vaccine dose. Sample: peripheral blood, taken 28 days after the second AZD1222 dose. These receptors came from an adult who received the AZD1222 COVID-19 vaccine.

The CDR3 bases are TGTGCCAGCAGCTCGCTAGCGGGGGCCGCGAATGAGCAGTTCTTC. Protein: CASSSLAGAANEQFF. The rearrangement joins TRBV7-2 to TRBJ2-1; 10 bases map to TRBD2. The CDR3 spans 15 residues. Germline values: CDR1 SGHTA, CDR2 FQGNSA. The V gene end was trimmed by 4 bases and the J gene end by 7 bases; junction bases not matched to a gene: 7. Filled out from reference TRBV7-2 and TRBJ2-1, the complete variable domain reads GAGVSQSPSNKVTEKGKDVELRCDPISGHTALYWYRQSLGQGLEFLIYFQGNSAPDKSGLPSDRFSAERTGGSVSTLTIQRTQQEDSAVYLCASSSLAGAANEQFFGPGTRLTVL.

This clone was observed a handful of times. The chain links TRBV5-5 to TRBJ2-5; the D gene is possibly TRBD1 (5 bases). V lost 4 bases to trimming and J lost 4 bases, with 11 bases between them. This CDR3 is 13 amino acids long. Germline V lookup: CDR1 SGHKS, CDR2 YYEKEE (reference sequence). CDR3 amino acids: CASSRVGLETQYF. CDR3 nucleotides: TGTGCCAGCAGCCGGGTGGGGCTAGAGACCCAGTACTTC.

The chain links TRBV2 to TRBJ2-1; D may be TRBD1 (6 bases). The CDR3 loop spans 14 amino acids. The germline V and J ends were trimmed by 6 bases and 0 bases, with 9 bases remaining between them. Germline V gene lookup returns CDR1 SNHLY and CDR2 FYNNEI. The CDR3 DNA reads as TGTGCCAGCAGAGACAGGAGCTCCTACAATGAGCAGTTCTTC. This gives the protein CASRDRSSYNEQFF.

V is TRBV11-2 and J is TRBJ2-2; D possibly corresponds to TRBD1 (5 bases). The germline V gene has CDR1 SGHAT and CDR2 FQNNGV. This CDR3 contains 16 residues. The germline V and J ends were trimmed by 5 bases and 4 bases, with 17 bases remaining between them. This CDR3 reads CASSPVMQGPTGELFF. Here the CDR3 DNA reads TGTGCCAGCAGCCCGGTTATGCAGGGCCCCACCGGGGAGCTGTTTTTT.

The rearrangement joins TRBV5-4 to TRBJ1-3; D remains ambiguous. The V gene's germline CDR1 is SGHNT and CDR2 YYREEE (reference sequence). The CDR3 is 11 residues long. Between the trimmed V and J ends, which lost 2 bases and 3 bases, there was a span of 0 bases. In DNA form, the CDR3 reads TGTGCCAGCAGCTTTGGAAACACCATATATTTT. It translates to CASSFGNTIYF.

The gene calls are TRBV18 and TRBJ1-6, with TRBD1 as a possible D gene (6 bases). The CDR3 totals 14 residues. Germline V gene data show CDR1 as KGHSH and CDR2 as LQKENI. Trimming stripped 8 bases from V and 5 bases from J, with 13 bases between. The CDR3 loop is CASHQRTDNSPLHF. The CDR3 DNA follows: TGTGCCAGCCACCAAAGGACAGATAATTCACCCCTCCACTTT.

The chain links TRBV7-2 to TRBJ2-3; D may be TRBD2 (7 bases). Germline CDR1 reads SGHTA; CDR2 reads FQGNSA. V shed 5 bases and J shed 5 bases, with 20 bases lying between them. The CDR3 consists of 16 residues. CDR3 region: CASSPMSRGAGDTQYF. The CDR3, as DNA: TGTGCCAGCAGCCCCATGAGCCGGGGGGCGGGAGATACGCAGTATTTT.

The table lists this clone with a count of one. This chain joins TRBV3-1 (or the pseudogene TRBV3-2) and TRBJ1-2, with 10 bases matching TRBD1. The CDR3 spans 17 residues. V was pared by 0 bases and J by 4 bases, with 8 bases of the junction left unmatched. Germline CDR1 and CDR2: LGHDT and YNNKEL (reference sequence). Here the CDR3 DNA reads TGTGCCAGCAGCCAAGATGTCCGGACAGGGGGGGGCTATGGCTACACCTTC. Its translation is CASSQDVRTGGGYGYTF.

The chain joins TRBV28 to TRBJ1-2, with TRBD1 identical over 7 bases. Germline V gives CDR1 MDHEN, CDR2 SYDVKM. With 6 bases clipped from V and 5 bases from J, the junction kept 3 bases outside the gene matches. The CDR3 length is 12 residues. The chain's CDR3 is CASRQGTYGYTF. In nucleotides, the CDR3 is TGTGCCAGCAGACAGGGGACGTATGGCTACACCTTC.

V gene TRBV7-2 combines with J gene TRBJ1-6; possibly TRBD1 for D (6 bases). Germline CDR1 SGHTA, CDR2 FQGNSA. The CDR3 sequence is 15 residues long. Trimming left V 9 bases short and J 0 bases short, with 12 bases between. CDR3 amino acids: CASKQGTSYNSPLHF. DNA of the CDR3: TGTGCCAGTAAACAGGGAACCTCCTATAATTCACCCCTCCACTTT. Using reference TRBV7-2 and TRBJ1-6 for the parts outside the CDR3, the full variable domain is GAGVSQSPSNKVTEKGKDVELRCDPISGHTALYWYRQSLGQGLEFLIYFQGNSAPDKSGLPSDRFSAERTGGSVSTLTIQRTQQEDSAVYLCASKQGTSYNSPLHFGNGTRLTVT.

The V gene is TRBV27, the J gene TRBJ1-5; D is unresolved. This CDR3 has 13 amino acids. Germline-derived CDR1 and CDR2 are MNHEY and SMNVEV (reference sequence). V lost 6 bases, J lost 6 bases, and 12 bases lay in between. This CDR3 reads CASSVLWSQPQHF. CDR3 sequence (DNA): TGTGCCAGCAGCGTCCTTTGGAGTCAGCCCCAGCATTTT.

Comments on this clone: Relative to the germline gene, one junction end is altered; a read error may explain this. The CDR3 sequence: CASSIARDRNSYEQYF. The DNA for the CDR3 is TGTGCCAGCAGCATAGCCCGGGACAGGAACTCCTACGAGCAGTACTTC. The J gene is TRBJ2-7, the V gene TRBV7-9; 8 bases line up with TRBD1. There are 16 residues in the CDR3. The germline CDR1 and CDR2 sequences are SEHNR and FQNEAQ (reference sequence).

In this sample, this clone turned up a few times. The chain has TRBV28 and TRBJ1-2; TRBD1 matches at 7 bases. The CDR3 totals 13 residues. CDR1 MDHEN and CDR2 SYDVKM come from the germline V gene. V was pared by 6 bases and J by 6 bases, with 7 bases of the junction left unmatched. The CDR3 DNA reads as TGTGCCAGCAGAAAAGGAGGGGGCGATGGCTACACCTTC. This encodes CASRKGGGDGYTF.

This clone was counted between two and nine times. The J gene is TRBJ1-1, the V gene TRBV11-1; D is undetermined. Germline CDR1 SGHAT, CDR2 FQDESV (reference sequence). The length of the CDR3 is 13 residues. Trimming stripped 1 base from V and 5 bases from J, with 8 bases between. The CDR3 region is CASSLVGGTEAFF. The CDR3 region has the DNA TGTGCCAGCAGCTTAGTAGGCGGGACTGAAGCTTTCTTT.

The chain couples TRBV5-5 to TRBJ2-5; D is perhaps TRBD1 (5 bases). Trimming removed 0 bases at V and 9 bases at J, with 15 bases between. Germline V gene sequence: CDR1 SGHKS, CDR2 YYEKEE (reference sequence). This CDR3 comprises 14 residues. The CDR3 DNA reads TGTGCCAGCAGCTTGGAGTGGGGCGGCAAGTCCCAGTACTTC. Translated: CASSLEWGGKSQYF.

This clone was counted once. The V and J genes are TRBV5-4 and TRBJ1-1, with D possibly being TRBD1 (6 bases). Trimming stripped 4 bases from V and 0 bases from J, with 16 bases between. The germline V gene has CDR1 SGHNT and CDR2 YYREEE (reference sequence). CDR3 length: 16 amino acids. CDR3 protein: CASSLPFGGLNTEAFF. The CDR3 DNA is TGTGCCAGCAGCCTGCCCTTTGGGGGCCTGAACACTGAAGCTTTCTTT.

V is TRBV19 and J is TRBJ2-1; D remains unclear. CDR1 and CDR2 (germline): LNHDA, SQIVND (reference sequence). V lost 6 bases and J 12 bases, leaving 21 bases between the germline ends. The CDR3 sequence is 14 residues long. CDR3 DNA sequence: TGTGCCAGTAGGGATTCGTTGGGCGCAAATAGGCAGTTCTTC. This encodes CASRDSLGANRQFF.

This clone was detected once. The chain couples TRBV6-5 to TRBJ2-3; 9 bases are shared with TRBD2. Germline lookup yields CDR1 MNHEY and CDR2 SVGAGI. The CDR3 length is 15 residues. Unmatched junction bases numbered 10, after V lost 8 bases and J lost 4 bases. The CDR3 DNA reads TGTGCCAGCCTACTCTCTAGCGGGGTCGCAGATACGCAGTATTTT. It specifies CASLLSSGVADTQYF.

This sequence joins TRBV3-1 (or the pseudogene TRBV3-2) and TRBJ1-5; 10 bases agree with TRBD1. This CDR3 has 15 amino acids. V lost 1 base, J lost 5 bases, and 2 bases stayed unmatched. Germline V CDR1 and CDR2: LGHDT, YNNKEL (reference sequence). The CDR3 spells CASSQGDRGDQPQHF. CDR3 DNA sequence: TGTGCCAGCAGCCAAGGGGACAGGGGTGATCAGCCCCAGCATTTT.

This clone has a handful of counts. V is TRBV25-1 and J is TRBJ2-4, with D perhaps assigned TRBD1 or TRBD2 (5 bases each). Germline V lookup: CDR1 MGHDK, CDR2 SYGVNS. Trimming removed 4 bases from V and 6 bases from J, with 13 bases in between. CDR3 length: 14 residues. The CDR3 sequence is CASSVEGPLNIQYF. CDR3 coding DNA: TGTGCCAGCAGTGTTGAGGGGCCCTTAAACATTCAGTACTTC.